This TCR beta chain was obtained from a study of T-cell memory formation after mild COVID-19. Study conclusions and caveats: Clones shrinking between day 15 and 85 showed a balanced CD4/CD8 split, and those that grew later tilted toward CD4+.

A few counts support this clonotype. Its antigen remains unknown. Germline V CDR1 and CDR2: LGHDT, YNNKEL (reference sequence). V gave up 5 bases and J gave up 6 bases; unmatched junction bases: 6. The CDR3 consists of 15 residues. MiXCR was run by TCRdb on the 5' RACE reads, yielding one entry per CDR3 protein. The sample consists of 580,000 or so distinct CDR3 sequences, 15% to 20% of them appearing once. The receptor was derived from an adult woman who had mild COVID-19 (a few samples of this study predate the infection). Cell type and time point are not known. Sequencing was done on a sample of PBMCs or a T cell subset sorted from them (not recorded which). This chain uses TRBV3-1 with TRBJ2-1; 11 nucleotides match TRBD2. Here the CDR3 reads CASSSTSGRLNEQFF. For the CDR3, the DNA is TGTGCCAGCAGCTCAACTAGCGGGAGACTCAATGAGCAGTTCTTC.